This T cell receptor beta chain was retrieved from a study of blood T cell repertoires in COVID-19 (TCRdb year 2020). Context from the whole study: Samples covering the acute and convalescent phases of COVID-19 were provided by collaborators in the United States, Italy and Spain. The samples were drawn from two sources: the first 160 participants of the ongoing ImmuneRACE study, and 1,000 to 1,500 subjects contributed by 6 global collaborators. A de-identified subject ID, COVID-19 status, age in years and sex were almost always included in the sample metadata. The prospective study material was composed of cDNA or gDNA derived from T cells, B-cell-depleted T cells, or PBMCs. HLA class I and class II types, where available, came from metadata supplied by the sample provider rather than from assay-based typing. The repertoires were made available in a free public database intended to serve as a resource for research on the immune response to SARS-CoV-2. Deeply sampled blood TCRbeta repertoires from subjects exposed to, actively infected with, or recovered from COVID-19 were included in the dataset. The investigation overall reported the following: The quantity of clinical and demographic metadata differed by source and by participant and was supplied without curation.

Enrolling through a virtual design, the prospective study's participants ranged in age from about 18 to 89 years and lived across roughly 23 United States geographic areas. In the prospective study, cohorts were assigned on the basis of participant-reported clinical history obtained from a screening survey and a study questionnaire. Exposed participants had been in contact with someone with a PCR-confirmed or clinician-diagnosed COVID-19 case within 2 weeks of study entry. Mobile phlebotomists in the prospective study collected whole blood, serum and a nasopharyngeal or oropharyngeal swab from every participant. Prospective study participants could optionally give additional blood draws and questionnaires over a roughly two-month period. Blood samples from the prospective study were shipped frozen or at room temperature prior to DNA extraction. TCRbeta CDR3 regions were amplified from genomic DNA using the immunoSEQ Assay, a bias-controlled multiplex PCR. As for the authors' bioinformatics: Within the assay, amplification of reference gene primers was used to estimate how many nucleated cells each sample contained. Sequence reads were collapsed and filtered to measure the absolute abundance of every unique TCRbeta CDR3 rearrangement. For each sample, productive Simpson clonality was calculated as the square root of Simpson's diversity index over productive rearrangements. The source is immuneACCESS, and TCRdb retained only in-frame sequences with V and J called. Part of the clones is not carried over; for the studies checked, unresolved V genes explain less than half of this, and the remainder is unexplained. V, J and clone size are taken as reported in that table, and D and trimming were inferred from the DNA itself. The sample table holds approximately 270,000 clones, of which approximately 90% were seen once. The top ten clonotypes cover about 3% of the sample.

The V and J ends are trimmed by 2 bases and 7 bases, leaving 9 bases between them. CDR1 is given as MNHEY and CDR2 as SVGAGI, both from the germline V gene. The CDR3 has 12 amino acids, counting the end cysteine and phenylalanine. Just the 36-base CDR3 DNA is kept, in frame starting at base 1. To note about this clone: Its antigen remains undetermined. No quality values exist for individual bases; no much larger clone is one base distant.

The rearrangement joined TRBV6-5 to TRBJ2-7, with a tentative D gene TRBD1 over 6 matching bases. The sample was PBMCs or T cells enriched from blood (not recorded which). The clonotype originates from a man in his forties who had been exposed to COVID-19. The DNA sequence is TGTGCCAGCAGTTACGGGGGCGGGGAGCAGTACTTC. This encodes CASSYGGGEQYF.